The rows below give T cell receptor beta chains drawn from one sample of a study of CD8 T cells in Susac syndrome. TCRdb reanalysed the immunoSEQ multiplex PCR reads using MiXCR and keeps one entry per CDR3 protein. The data show about 210,000 distinct CDR3 sequences, about 95% seen once. Specimen: CD4+ T cells from PBMCs. The receptor source for this set is a human donor with multiple sclerosis. Both conserved end residues are part of each CDR3. Fields, in order: D gene, V gene, clone size, J gene, CDR3 DNA, CDR3 protein. The D gene is left open where the match is weak. Clone size, where shown, is once, few, many, or a class for clones that have expanded.

D gene: TRBD1
V gene: TRBV20-1
clone size: NA
J gene: TRBJ1-5
CDR3 DNA: TGCAGTGCTACCAGACAGGGGGCAATGAATCGGCCCCAGCATTTT
CDR3 protein: CSATRQGAMNRPQHF

D gene: NA
V gene: TRBV7-8
clone size: NA
J gene: TRBJ1-1
CDR3 DNA: TGTGCCAGCAGCTCGCGCCCGGCCGCGGGACTTGTGGACACTGAAGCTTTCTTT
CDR3 protein: CASSSRPAAGLVDTEAFF

D gene: TRBD1
V gene: TRBV27
clone size: NA
J gene: TRBJ2-4
CDR3 DNA: TGTGCCAGCAGTCGAGACGACAGGGACCTAGCCAAAAACATTCAGTACTTC
CDR3 protein: CASSRDDRDLAKNIQYF

D gene: TRBD1
V gene: TRBV4-1
clone size: NA
J gene: TRBJ1-2
CDR3 DNA: TGCGCCAGCAGCCACGCGGACCCCTGGACAGGGCTGAACTATGGCTACACCTTC
CDR3 protein: CASSHADPWTGLNYGYTF

D gene: NA
V gene: TRBV7-2
clone size: NA
J gene: TRBJ2-1
CDR3 DNA: TGTGCCAGCAGCGGCGCCACAGGGTCTCAGTTCTTC
CDR3 protein: CASSGATGSQFF

D gene: NA
V gene: TRBV3-1
clone size: NA
J gene: TRBJ2-3
CDR3 DNA: TGTGCCAGCAGCCAGCCAAAGGGTAGCACAGATACGCAGTATTTT
CDR3 protein: CASSQPKGSTDTQYF

D gene: NA
V gene: TRBV30
clone size: NA
J gene: TRBJ2-7
CDR3 DNA: TGTGCCTGGAAAGGTGGGAGCTACGAGCAGTACTTC
CDR3 protein: CAWKGGSYEQYF

D gene: NA
V gene: TRBV6-1
clone size: NA
J gene: TRBJ2-1
CDR3 DNA: TGTGCCAGCAGTGAATCTGTGGGGACGACCTACAATGAGCAGTTCTTC
CDR3 protein: CASSESVGTTYNEQFF

D gene: NA
V gene: TRBV2
clone size: NA
J gene: TRBJ1-5
CDR3 DNA: TGTGCCAGCACCGAAGGAGTTTGGGTTAGCAATCAGCCCCAGCATTTT
CDR3 protein: CASTEGVWVSNQPQHF

D gene: TRBD2
V gene: TRBV11-2
clone size: NA
J gene: TRBJ2-7
CDR3 DNA: TGTGCCAGCAGAACATTTGGGACTAGCGGGAGAAGGTACGAGCAGTACTTC
CDR3 protein: CASRTFGTSGRRYEQYF

D gene: TRBD1
V gene: TRBV5-1
clone size: NA
J gene: TRBJ2-5
CDR3 DNA: TGCGCCAGCAGCTCTACGGCCGGGACAGGGACGTTATCAGTCCTGGAGACCCAGTACTTC
CDR3 protein: CASSSTAGTGTLSVLETQYF

D gene: NA
V gene: TRBV18
clone size: NA
J gene: TRBJ1-1
CDR3 DNA: TGTGCCAGCTCAGAGGCCAACACTGAAGCTTTCTTT
CDR3 protein: CASSEANTEAFF

D gene: TRBD1
V gene: TRBV20-1
clone size: once
J gene: TRBJ1-1
CDR3 DNA: TGCAGTGCTCTCCGGACAGGGAAGAGTAACACTGAAGCTTTCTTT
CDR3 protein: CSALRTGKSNTEAFF

D gene: NA
V gene: TRBV28
clone size: NA
J gene: TRBJ1-1
CDR3 DNA: TGTGCCAGCAGTCCCGGGGGGGGCGCCGACACTGAAGCTTTCTTT
CDR3 protein: CASSPGGGADTEAFF

D gene: NA
V gene: TRBV5-1
clone size: NA
J gene: TRBJ2-7
CDR3 DNA: TGCGCCAGCAGCTTGGCCCTGCGGTACGAGCAGTACTTC
CDR3 protein: CASSLALRYEQYF

D gene: TRBD2
V gene: TRBV2
clone size: NA
J gene: TRBJ2-3
CDR3 DNA: TGTGCCGGGAGGGTAGGGCCTAGCACAGATACGCAGTATTTT
CDR3 protein: CAGRVGPSTDTQYF

D gene: TRBD2
V gene: TRBV2
clone size: NA
J gene: TRBJ2-3
CDR3 DNA: TGTGCCAGCAGTATAGCGGGCGGATTAGATACGCAGTATTTT
CDR3 protein: CASSIAGGLDTQYF

D gene: NA
V gene: TRBV30
clone size: NA
J gene: TRBJ2-3
CDR3 DNA: TGTGCCTGGAGTGTAGGACCAAGCACAGATACGCAGTATTTT
CDR3 protein: CAWSVGPSTDTQYF

D gene: NA
V gene: TRBV3-1
clone size: NA
J gene: TRBJ1-5
CDR3 DNA: TGTGCCAGCAGCCAAGCCTTGACAGCGGCGCCCCAGCATTTT
CDR3 protein: CASSQALTAAPQHF

D gene: TRBD1
V gene: TRBV5-1
clone size: NA
J gene: TRBJ2-5
CDR3 DNA: TGCGCCAGCAGCCGCGGACAGGGCCAAGAGACCCAGTACTTC
CDR3 protein: CASSRGQGQETQYF

D gene: TRBD1
V gene: TRBV12-3/TRBV12-4
clone size: once
J gene: TRBJ1-5
CDR3 DNA: TGTGCCAGCAGTACTCAGGGACAGTTCAATCAGCCCCAGCATTTT
CDR3 protein: CASSTQGQFNQPQHF

D gene: NA
V gene: TRBV20-1
clone size: NA
J gene: TRBJ1-1
CDR3 DNA: TGCAGTGCTAGAAACCGGGCGAGGACTGAAGCTTTCTTT
CDR3 protein: CSARNRARTEAFF

D gene: TRBD1
V gene: TRBV2
clone size: NA
J gene: TRBJ2-3
CDR3 DNA: TGTGCCAGCAGTGCCGGACAGGGGGCCAGAGATACGCAGTATTTT
CDR3 protein: CASSAGQGARDTQYF

D gene: NA
V gene: TRBV3-1
clone size: NA
J gene: TRBJ2-7
CDR3 DNA: TGTGCCAGCAGCCAAGCCTTTACCTACGAGCAGTACTTC
CDR3 protein: CASSQAFTYEQYF

D gene: TRBD2
V gene: TRBV27
clone size: once
J gene: TRBJ2-1
CDR3 DNA: TGTGCCAGCAGTGCATCTAGCGGGATCAAGCAGTTCTTC
CDR3 protein: CASSASSGIKQFF

D gene: TRBD1
V gene: TRBV7-9
clone size: NA
J gene: TRBJ1-2
CDR3 DNA: TGTGCCAGCAGCCCAGCTGGACAGGGGGCTTGGGGCTACACCTTC
CDR3 protein: CASSPAGQGAWGYTF

D gene: NA
V gene: TRBV20-1
clone size: NA
J gene: TRBJ1-1
CDR3 DNA: TGCAGTGCTAGAGATCCAGGGAGCACTGAAGCTTTCTTT
CDR3 protein: CSARDPGSTEAFF

D gene: NA
V gene: TRBV2
clone size: NA
J gene: TRBJ2-1
CDR3 DNA: TGTGCCAGCAGTCCCGCCAGGGGATCCTACAATGAGCAGTTCTTC
CDR3 protein: CASSPARGSYNEQFF

D gene: NA
V gene: TRBV19
clone size: NA
J gene: TRBJ2-5
CDR3 DNA: TGTGCCAGTAGTATTGGGGGAGCTCGAGAGACCCAGTACTTC
CDR3 protein: CASSIGGARETQYF

D gene: NA
V gene: TRBV2
clone size: NA
J gene: TRBJ2-5
CDR3 DNA: TGTGCCAGCAGGCTCGACTCCTGGGAGACCCAGTACTTC
CDR3 protein: CASRLDSWETQYF

D gene: NA
V gene: TRBV7-2
clone size: NA
J gene: TRBJ1-4
CDR3 DNA: TGTGCCAGCAGGATTGACAGGAATGAAAAACTGTTTTTT
CDR3 protein: CASRIDRNEKLFF

D gene: TRBD2
V gene: TRBV12-3/TRBV12-4
clone size: NA
J gene: TRBJ2-3
CDR3 DNA: TGTGCCAGCAGCCCGAGCGGGATAGGTGGAGATACGCAGTATTTT
CDR3 protein: CASSPSGIGGDTQYF

D gene: TRBD2
V gene: TRBV29-1
clone size: NA
J gene: TRBJ2-5
CDR3 DNA: TGCAGCGCCGGGGGGGTTTGGGCTAGCGTCGACTTC
CDR3 protein: CSAGGVWASVDF

D gene: NA
V gene: TRBV29-1
clone size: NA
J gene: TRBJ2-3
CDR3 DNA: TGCAGCGTTGAACGATCCGGGTCCACAGATACGCAGTATTTT
CDR3 protein: CSVERSGSTDTQYF

D gene: TRBD2
V gene: TRBV29-1
clone size: NA
J gene: TRBJ2-1
CDR3 DNA: TGCAGCGTTCGACAGCGGGGGGCCCACAATGAGCAGTTCTTC
CDR3 protein: CSVRQRGAHNEQFF

D gene: TRBD1
V gene: TRBV20-1
clone size: NA
J gene: TRBJ1-4
CDR3 DNA: TGCAGTGCTCAAACAGGGGTAGGCGAAAAACTGTTTTTT
CDR3 protein: CSAQTGVGEKLFF